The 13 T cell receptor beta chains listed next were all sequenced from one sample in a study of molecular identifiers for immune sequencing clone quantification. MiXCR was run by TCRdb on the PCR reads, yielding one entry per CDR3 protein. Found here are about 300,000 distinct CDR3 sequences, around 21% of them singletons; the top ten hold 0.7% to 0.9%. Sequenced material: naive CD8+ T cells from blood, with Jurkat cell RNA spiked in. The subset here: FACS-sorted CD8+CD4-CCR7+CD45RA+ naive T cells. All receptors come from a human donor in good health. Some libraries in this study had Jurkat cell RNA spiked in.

The CDR3 loop is CASSGGAGADTQYF. The CDR3 DNA is TGCGCCAGCAGTGGGGGGGCCGGGGCAGATACGCAGTATTTT. The V and J genes are TRBV10-2 and TRBJ2-3, with D perhaps given as TRBD1 or TRBD2 (6 bases each). This CDR3 contains 14 residues. V was cut by 4 bases and J by 4 bases, with 12 bases left in between. From germline, CDR1 is WSHSY and CDR2 SAAADI.

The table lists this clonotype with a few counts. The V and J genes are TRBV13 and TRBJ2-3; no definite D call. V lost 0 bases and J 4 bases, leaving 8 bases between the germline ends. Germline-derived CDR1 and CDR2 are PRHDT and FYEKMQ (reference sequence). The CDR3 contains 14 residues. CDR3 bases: TGTGCCAGCAGCTTAGGAGGGCAGGCAGATACGCAGTATTTT. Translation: CASSLGGQADTQYF. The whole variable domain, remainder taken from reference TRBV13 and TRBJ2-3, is AAGVIQSPRHLIKEKRETATLKCYPIPRHDTVYWYQQGPGQDPQFLISFYEKMQSDKGSIPDRFSAQQFSDYHSELNMSSLELGDSALYFCASSLGGQADTQYFGPGTRLTVL.

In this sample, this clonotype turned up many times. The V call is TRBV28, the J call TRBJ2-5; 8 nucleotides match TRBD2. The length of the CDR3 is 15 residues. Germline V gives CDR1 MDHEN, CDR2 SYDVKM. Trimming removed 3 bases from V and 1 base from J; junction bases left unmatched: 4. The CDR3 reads CASSFSGVVQETQYF. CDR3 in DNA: TGTGCCAGCAGTTTTAGCGGGGTGGTCCAAGAGACCCAGTACTTC.

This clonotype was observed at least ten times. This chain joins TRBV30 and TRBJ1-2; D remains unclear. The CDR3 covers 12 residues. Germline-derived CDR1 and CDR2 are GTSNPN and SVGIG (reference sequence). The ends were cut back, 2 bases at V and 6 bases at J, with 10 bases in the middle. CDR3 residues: CAWSLFVDGYTF. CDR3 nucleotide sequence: TGTGCCTGGAGTCTGTTCGTCGATGGCTACACCTTC.

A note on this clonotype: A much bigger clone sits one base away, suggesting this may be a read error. CDR3 nucleotides: TGTGCCAGCAATCCCAACACCTACGAGCAGTACTTC. Its translation is CASNPNTYEQYF. This sequence joins TRBV27 and TRBJ2-7; D unclear. This CDR3 contains 12 residues. The germline V and J ends were trimmed by 7 bases and 2 bases, with 9 bases remaining between them. Germline V gene lookup returns CDR1 MNHEY and CDR2 SMNVEV (reference sequence).

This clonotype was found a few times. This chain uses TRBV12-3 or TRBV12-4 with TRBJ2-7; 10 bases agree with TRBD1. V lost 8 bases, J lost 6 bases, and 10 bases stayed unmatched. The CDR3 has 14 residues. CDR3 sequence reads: CASSTGTGVSEQYF. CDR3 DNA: TGTGCCAGCTCGACCGGGACAGGGGTTTCCGAGCAGTACTTC.

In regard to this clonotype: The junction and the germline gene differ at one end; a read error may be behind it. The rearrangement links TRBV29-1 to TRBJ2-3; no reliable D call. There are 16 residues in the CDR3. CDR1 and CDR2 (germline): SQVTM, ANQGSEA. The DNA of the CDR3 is TGCAGCGTTGAGCATCCCCCGCCACTCCCCACAGATACGCGGTATTTT. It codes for CSVEHPPPLPTDTRYF.

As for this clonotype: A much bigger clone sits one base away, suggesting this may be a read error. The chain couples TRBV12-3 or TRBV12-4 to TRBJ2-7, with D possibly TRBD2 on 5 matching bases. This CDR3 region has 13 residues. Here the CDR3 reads CASGFESGYEQYF. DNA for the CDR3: TGTGCCAGCGGTTTCGAGAGCGGTTACGAGCAGTACTTC.

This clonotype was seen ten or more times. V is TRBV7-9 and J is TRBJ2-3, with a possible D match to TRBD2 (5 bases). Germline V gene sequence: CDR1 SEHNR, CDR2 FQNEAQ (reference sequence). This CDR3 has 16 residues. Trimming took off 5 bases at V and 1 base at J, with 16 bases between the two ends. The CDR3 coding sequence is TGTGCCAGCAGCCCCAGGACCGGGATCGGCACAGATACGCAGTATTTT. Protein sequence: CASSPRTGIGTDTQYF.

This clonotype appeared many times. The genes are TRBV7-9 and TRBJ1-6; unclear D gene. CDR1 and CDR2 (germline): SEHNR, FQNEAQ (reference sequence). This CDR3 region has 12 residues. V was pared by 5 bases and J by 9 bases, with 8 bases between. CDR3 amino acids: CASSLGISPLHF. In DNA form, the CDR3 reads TGTGCCAGCAGCCTAGGGATTTCACCCCTCCACTTT.

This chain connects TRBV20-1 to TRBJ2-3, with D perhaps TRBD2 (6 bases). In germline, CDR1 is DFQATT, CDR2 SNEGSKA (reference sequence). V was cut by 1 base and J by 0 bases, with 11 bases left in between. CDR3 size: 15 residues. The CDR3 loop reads CSARGRGLSTDTQYF. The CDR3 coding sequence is TGCAGTGCTAGAGGGAGGGGACTCAGCACAGATACGCAGTATTTT.

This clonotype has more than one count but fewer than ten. The CDR3 sequence: CASSPGTPRPEAFF. DNA for the CDR3: TGTGCCAGCAGCCCTGGGACACCGCGCCCTGAAGCTTTCTTT. V usage is TRBV7-9 and J usage is TRBJ1-1, with a possible D match to TRBD1 (6 bases). The V gene's germline CDR1 is SEHNR and CDR2 FQNEAQ (reference sequence). The CDR3 sequence is 14 residues long. Trimming shortened V by 5 bases and J by 6 bases, and 16 bases separated the two germline ends.

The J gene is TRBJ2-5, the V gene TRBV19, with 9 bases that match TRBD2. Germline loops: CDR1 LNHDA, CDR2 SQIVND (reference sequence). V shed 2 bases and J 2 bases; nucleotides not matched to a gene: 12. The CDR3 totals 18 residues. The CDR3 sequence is CASSISWVAGEIQETQYF. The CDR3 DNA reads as TGTGCCAGTAGTATATCGTGGGTAGCGGGGGAAATTCAAGAGACCCAGTACTTC.